This T cell receptor (beta chain) was captured by sequencing in a study of blood T cell repertoires in COVID-19 (dated by TCRdb to about 2020). Context from the whole study: The collaborator samples originated in the United States, Italy and Spain and spanned the acute and convalescent phases of COVID-19. The samples were drawn from the first 160 participants of the ongoing ImmuneRACE study and from 950 to 1,500 subjects provided by 6 global collaborators. Sample metadata almost always included a de-identified subject ID, COVID-19 status, age in years and sex. The dataset comprised deeply sampled blood TCRbeta repertoires from subjects exposed to, actively infected with, or recovered from COVID-19. The repertoires were released in a freely available public database intended as a resource for research on the immune response to SARS-CoV-2. The prospective study material was composed of cDNA or gDNA derived from T cells, B-cell-depleted T cells, or PBMCs. Where available, HLA class I and class II types were taken from metadata supplied by the sample provider and were not determined by assay-based typing.

Collaborating institutions collected whole blood in K2EDTA tubes following their own protocols. For TCRbeta analysis, collaborator samples were shipped as frozen whole blood, as isolated PBMCs, or as DNA extracted from either sample type. Beyond this particular receptor, the publication reports: How much clinical and demographic metadata was included differed by source and by participant, and the metadata was provided uncurated.

The immunoSEQ Assay, a bias-controlled multiplex PCR, was used to amplify TCRbeta CDR3 regions from genomic DNA. The study's processing was this. Nucleated cell counts per sample were estimated from amplification of reference gene primers within the assay. To quantify the absolute abundance of each unique TCRbeta CDR3 rearrangement, sequence reads were collapsed and filtered. For each sample, productive Simpson clonality was calculated as the square root of Simpson's diversity index across productive rearrangements. Imported from immuneACCESS, the table was reduced by TCRdb to in-frame sequences with V and J called. These copies leave out some clones; in studies compared against another copy, an unresolved V gene accounts for under half, and the cause of the remainder is not known. Clone size and V and J calls were adopted from that table, with D and trimming inferred from the DNA. The sample table records tens of thousands of clones; roughly four fifths of these occur just once. Around a quarter of the sample comes from the top ten.

Per the germline V gene (reference sequence), SEHNR is the CDR1 and FQNEAQ is the CDR2. The CDR3 covers 14 residues, taking in both the cysteine and the phenylalanine. Of all the DNA, just the CDR3 is kept, 42 bases in frame from base 1. The junction shows trimming of 5 bases on V and 9 bases on J, plus 19 bases between the germline ends. Remarks on this clone: What this receptor recognizes is not known. Qualities for individual bases were not recorded, and no much larger clone is one base off.

In this chain, TRBV7-9 is recombined with TRBJ1-2; a confident D gene designation cannot be given. The source material was peripheral blood. The origin of this receptor is a woman between 55 and 75 years old with acute or convalescent COVID-19. The CDR3 protein is CASSRPGFTPSYTF. The nucleotides read TGTGCCAGCAGCCGCCCGGGGTTCACCCCCAGCTACACCTTC. Reference TRBV7-9 and TRBJ1-2 genes cover what lies past the CDR3, so the full variable domain is DTGVSQNPRHKITKRGQNVTFRCDPISEHNRLYWYRQTLGQGPEFLTYFQNEAQLEKSRLLSDRFSAERPKGSFSTLEIQRTEQGDSAMYLCASSRPGFTPSYTFGSGTRLTVV.